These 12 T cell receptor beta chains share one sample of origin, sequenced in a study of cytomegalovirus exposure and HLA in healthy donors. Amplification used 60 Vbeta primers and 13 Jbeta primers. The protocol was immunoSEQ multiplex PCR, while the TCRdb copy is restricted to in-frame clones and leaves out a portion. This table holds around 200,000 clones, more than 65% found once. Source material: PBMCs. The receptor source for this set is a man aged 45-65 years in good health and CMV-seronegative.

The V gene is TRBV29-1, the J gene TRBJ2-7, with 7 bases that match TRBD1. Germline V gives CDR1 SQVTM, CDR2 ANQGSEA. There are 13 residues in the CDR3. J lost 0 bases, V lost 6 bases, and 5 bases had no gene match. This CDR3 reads CSVVTGTSYEQYF. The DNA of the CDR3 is TGCAGCGTGGTGACAGGGACCTCCTACGAGCAGTACTTC.

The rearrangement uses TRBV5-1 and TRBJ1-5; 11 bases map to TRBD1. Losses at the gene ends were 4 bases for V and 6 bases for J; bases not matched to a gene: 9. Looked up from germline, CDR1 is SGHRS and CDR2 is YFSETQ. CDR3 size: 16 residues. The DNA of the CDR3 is TGCGCCAGCAGCCCGGAGGGACAGGGGGGAGGTCAGCCCCAGCATTTT. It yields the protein CASSPEGQGGGQPQHF.

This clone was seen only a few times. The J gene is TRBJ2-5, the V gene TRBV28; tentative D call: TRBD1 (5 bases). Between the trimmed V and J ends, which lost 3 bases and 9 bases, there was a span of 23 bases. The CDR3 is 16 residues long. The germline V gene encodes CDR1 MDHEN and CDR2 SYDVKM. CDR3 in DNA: TGTGCCAGCAGTTTTGGCAGGGTGTCATCCAAGACGGCCCAGTACTTC. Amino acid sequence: CASSFGRVSSKTAQYF. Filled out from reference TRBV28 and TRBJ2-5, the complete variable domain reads DVKVTQSSRYLVKRTGEKVFLECVQDMDHENMFWYRQDPGLGLRLIYFSYDVKMKEKGDIPEGYSVSREKKERFSLILESASTNQTSMYLCASSFGRVSSKTAQYFGPGTRLLVL.

In DNA form, the CDR3 reads TGTGCCAGCACTGGACAGGGGGCACGCCCCGAGCAGTACTTC. As protein: CASTGQGARPEQYF. The chain couples TRBV2 to TRBJ2-7, with TRBD1 matching over 11 bases. The junction had 8 bases not matched to a gene; V was cut back by 7 bases and J by 6 bases. Germline V gene sequence: CDR1 SNHLY, CDR2 FYNNEI. The CDR3 sequence is 14 residues long. Together with reference TRBV2 and TRBJ2-7, the CDR3 gives the full variable domain: EPEVTQTPSHQVTQMGQEVILRCVPISNHLYFYWYRQILGQKVEFLVSFYNNEISEKSEIFDDQFSVERPDGSNFTLKIRSTKLEDSAMYFCASTGQGARPEQYFGPGTRLTVT.

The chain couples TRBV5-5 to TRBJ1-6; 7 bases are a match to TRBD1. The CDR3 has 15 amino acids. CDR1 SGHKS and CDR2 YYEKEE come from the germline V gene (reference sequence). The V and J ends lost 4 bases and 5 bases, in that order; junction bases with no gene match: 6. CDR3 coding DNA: TGTGCCAGCAGCCCAGGGGGACAGAATAATTCACCCCTCCACTTT. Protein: CASSPGGQNNSPLHF.

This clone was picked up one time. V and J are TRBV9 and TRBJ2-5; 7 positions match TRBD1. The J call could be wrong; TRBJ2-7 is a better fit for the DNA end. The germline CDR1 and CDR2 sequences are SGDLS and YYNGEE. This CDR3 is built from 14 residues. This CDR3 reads CASSVGGQGDEQYF. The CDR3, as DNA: TGTGCCAGCAGCGTAGGGGGTCAGGGGGACGAGCAGTACTTC.

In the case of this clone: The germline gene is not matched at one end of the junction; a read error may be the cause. The CDR3 region has the DNA TGTGCCAGCCTCCGTATGGACAGGCCGGGACAGCCCCGGCATTTT. This codes for CASLRMDRPGQPRHF. The J gene is TRBJ1-5, the V gene TRBV19; 7 bases map to TRBD1. Per germline, CDR1 LNHDA and CDR2 SQIVND (reference sequence). There are 15 residues in the CDR3.

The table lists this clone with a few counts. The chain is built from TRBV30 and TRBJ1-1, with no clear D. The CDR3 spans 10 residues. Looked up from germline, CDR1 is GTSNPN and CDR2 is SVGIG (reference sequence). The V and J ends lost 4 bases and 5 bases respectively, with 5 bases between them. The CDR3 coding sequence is TGTGCCTGGATCCGGACTGAAGCTTTCTTT. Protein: CAWIRTEAFF.

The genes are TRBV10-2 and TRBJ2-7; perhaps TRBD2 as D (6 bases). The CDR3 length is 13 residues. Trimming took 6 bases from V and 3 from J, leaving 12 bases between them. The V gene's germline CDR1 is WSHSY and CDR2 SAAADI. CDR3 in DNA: TGCGCCAGCAGGACGCGGGATTACTACGAGCAGTACTTC. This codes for CASRTRDYYEQYF.

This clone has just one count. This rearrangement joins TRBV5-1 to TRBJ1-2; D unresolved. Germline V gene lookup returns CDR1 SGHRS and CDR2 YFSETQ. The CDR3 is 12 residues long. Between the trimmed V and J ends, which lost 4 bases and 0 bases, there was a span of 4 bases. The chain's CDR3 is CASSGTNYGYTF. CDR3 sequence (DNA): TGCGCCAGCAGCGGCACTAACTATGGCTACACCTTC. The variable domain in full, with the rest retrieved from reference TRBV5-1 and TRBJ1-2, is KAGVTQTPRYLIKTRGQQVTLSCSPISGHRSVSWYQQTPGQGLQFLFEYFSETQRNKGNFPGRFSGRQFSNSRSEMNVSTLELGDSALYLCASSGTNYGYTFGSGTRLTVV.

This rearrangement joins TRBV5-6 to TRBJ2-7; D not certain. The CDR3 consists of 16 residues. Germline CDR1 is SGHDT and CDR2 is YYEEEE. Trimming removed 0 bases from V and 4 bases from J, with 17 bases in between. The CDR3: CASSLEMHTPLYEQYF. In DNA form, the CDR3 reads TGTGCCAGCAGCTTGGAGATGCATACTCCCCTGTACGAGCAGTACTTC.

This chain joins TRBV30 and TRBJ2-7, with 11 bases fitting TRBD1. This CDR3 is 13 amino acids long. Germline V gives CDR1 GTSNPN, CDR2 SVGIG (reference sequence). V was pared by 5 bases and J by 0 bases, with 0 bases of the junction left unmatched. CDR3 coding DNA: TGTGCCTGGGGGACAGGGGGCTCCTACGAGCAGTACTTC. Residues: CAWGTGGSYEQYF.